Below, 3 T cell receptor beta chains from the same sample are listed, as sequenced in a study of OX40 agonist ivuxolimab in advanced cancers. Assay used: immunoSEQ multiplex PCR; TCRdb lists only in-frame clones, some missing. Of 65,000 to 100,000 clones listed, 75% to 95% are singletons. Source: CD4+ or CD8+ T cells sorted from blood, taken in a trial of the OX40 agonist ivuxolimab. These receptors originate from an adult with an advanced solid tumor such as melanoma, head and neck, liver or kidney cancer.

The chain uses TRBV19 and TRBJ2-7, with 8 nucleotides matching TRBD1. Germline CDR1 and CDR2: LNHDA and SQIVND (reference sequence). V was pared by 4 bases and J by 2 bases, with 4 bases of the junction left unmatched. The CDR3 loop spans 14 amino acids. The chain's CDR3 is CASSNGQGPYEQYF. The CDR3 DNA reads TGTGCCAGTAGTAACGGACAGGGCCCCTACGAGCAGTACTTC.

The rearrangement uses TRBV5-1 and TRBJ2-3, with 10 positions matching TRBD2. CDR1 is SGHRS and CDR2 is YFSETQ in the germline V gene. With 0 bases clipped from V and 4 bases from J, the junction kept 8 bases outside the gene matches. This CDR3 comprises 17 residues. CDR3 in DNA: TGCGCCAGCAGCTTGGCCCTGAGCGGGAGGGAGGCAGATACGCAGTATTTT. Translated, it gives CASSLALSGREADTQYF. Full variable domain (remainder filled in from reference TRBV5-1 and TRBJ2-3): KAGVTQTPRYLIKTRGQQVTLSCSPISGHRSVSWYQQTPGQGLQFLFEYFSETQRNKGNFPGRFSGRQFSNSRSEMNVSTLELGDSALYLCASSLALSGREADTQYFGPGTRLTVL.

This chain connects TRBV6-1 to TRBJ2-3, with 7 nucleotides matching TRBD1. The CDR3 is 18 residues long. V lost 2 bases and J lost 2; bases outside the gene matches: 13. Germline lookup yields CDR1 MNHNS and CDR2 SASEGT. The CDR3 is CASSEYGTAIKYTDTQYF. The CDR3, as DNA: TGTGCCAGCAGTGAATACGGGACAGCAATAAAGTACACAGATACGCAGTATTTT.